The 8 T cell receptor beta chains below were found in one sample sequenced in a study of shared clonotypes between healthy human individuals. Only in-frame clones appear in the TCRdb table, and some are missing; sequencing was by immunoSEQ multiplex PCR. The sample has nearly 1,000,000 clones; around three quarters are singletons. The sample taken for sequencing was memory CD4+ T cells sorted from blood. Described subset: CD45RA-negative fraction. Every receptor here comes from a man younger than 35 in good health.

The chain is built from TRBV27 and TRBJ1-6; D gene ambiguous. Trimming removed 2 bases at V and 7 bases at J, with 12 bases between. CDR3 size: 15 residues. Germline CDR1 and CDR2: MNHEY and SMNVEV (reference sequence). The CDR3 region has the DNA TGTGCCAGCAGTTTAAGTCGACCTTCAAATTCACCCCTCCACTTT. Translation gives CASSLSRPSNSPLHF.

The chain links TRBV7-9 to TRBJ1-6; 7 positions match TRBD1. The junction had 5 bases not matched to a gene; V was cut back by 4 bases and J by 5 bases. The CDR3 is 15 residues long. The germline gives CDR1 SEHNR, CDR2 FQNEAQ (reference sequence). The CDR3 here is CASSSPGTDNSPLHF. The CDR3 DNA is TGTGCCAGCAGCTCACCCGGGACAGATAATTCACCCCTCCACTTT.

The chain is built from TRBV9 and TRBJ2-3; TRBD2 aligns across 8 bases. V lost 0 bases to trimming and J lost 2 bases; unmatched junction nucleotides: 2. CDR1 and CDR2 from the germline V gene are SGDLS and YYNGEE. The CDR3 totals 15 residues. The CDR3: CASSVVGGDTDTQYF. The CDR3 DNA reads as TGTGCCAGCAGCGTAGTCGGGGGGGACACAGATACGCAGTATTTT.

This clone showed up just once. The CDR3 here is CAWSVPLGGFYGYTF. CDR3 coding DNA: TGTGCCTGGAGTGTACCGTTGGGCGGCTTTTATGGCTACACCTTC. V usage is TRBV30 and J usage is TRBJ1-2; D unresolved. The CDR3 has 15 residues. Germline V gene data show CDR1 as GTSNPN and CDR2 as SVGIG (reference sequence). Trimming removed 0 bases at V and 5 bases at J, with 16 bases between.

This clone was detected once. The CDR3 DNA reads TGTGCCAGCAGAAGGACAGGGGCGGGTCCCGGGGAGCTGTTTTTT. It codes for CASRRTGAGPGELFF. The chain links TRBV7-9 to TRBJ2-2, with 9 bases fitting TRBD1. After removal of 6 bases from V and 6 bases from J, the junction contained 8 bases not matched to a gene. In germline, CDR1 is SEHNR, CDR2 FQNEAQ (reference sequence). The CDR3 has 15 residues.

The chain uses TRBV6-1 and TRBJ1-3; the D gene is possibly TRBD1 (6 bases). The ends were cut back, 6 bases at V and 9 bases at J, with 15 bases in the middle. Per germline, CDR1 MNHNS and CDR2 SASEGT. The CDR3 runs 13 residues. The CDR3 DNA sequence: TGTGCCAGCAGACGACAGGCCGCGGGCACCATATATTTT. It specifies CASRRQAAGTIYF.

The sample holds many counts of this clone. The chain is built from TRBV11-3 and TRBJ2-7; the D call may be TRBD1 or TRBD2 (6 bases each). Trimming took off 4 bases at V and 7 bases at J, with 17 bases between the two ends. Germline V lookup: CDR1 SGHNT, CDR2 YENEEA. This CDR3 is 14 amino acids long. The CDR3 nucleotides are TGTGCCAGCAGCTCTTCGGGGGCATCGGGAGAGCAGTACTTC. Its protein product is CASSSSGASGEQYF.

This chain's CDR3 is CAGEPGLAGSEQFF. The CDR3 DNA is TGTGCCGGGGAGCCGGGACTCGCAGGGAGTGAGCAGTTCTTC. The V gene is TRBV6-1, the J gene TRBJ2-1, with TRBD2 as a possible D gene (6 bases). Trimming stripped 11 bases from V and 9 bases from J, with 23 bases between. This CDR3 has 14 amino acids. Germline-derived CDR1 and CDR2 are MNHNS and SASEGT.